The 19 T cell receptor beta chains reported below all come from one sample, sequenced in a study of blood T cells in healthy people across ages. A J-beta primer mix and a sample-barcoded 5' primer were used in a second PCR of about 7 to 12 cycles. Each CDR3 protein is one row after TCRdb ran MiXCR on the 5' RACE reads. Of about 590,000 distinct CDR3 sequences listed, approximately 30% are singletons. Input material: blood. These receptors were collected from a woman of 80 years or more in good health.

The CDR3 protein is CASSLGGREGETQYF. The CDR3 nucleotides read TGTGCCAGCAGCTTGGGAGGCCGGGAGGGGGAGACCCAGTACTTC. The chain employs TRBV5-8 and TRBJ2-5; TRBD2 matches at 8 bases. J was trimmed by 5 bases and V by 0 bases; bases with no gene match: 6. CDR1 and CDR2 (germline): SGHTS, YDEGEE. The CDR3 has 15 amino acids.

Ten or more counts support this clonotype. This chain joins TRBV5-6 and TRBJ2-5; TRBD1 matches at 10 bases. Losses at the gene ends were 3 bases for V and 11 bases for J; bases not matched to a gene: 10. This CDR3 spans 14 amino acids. The germline CDR1 and CDR2 sequences are SGHDT and YYEEEE. Here the CDR3 reads CASSYDRGPYKQYF. The CDR3 DNA sequence: TGTGCCAGCAGCTATGACAGGGGGCCCTACAAGCAGTACTTC.

This clonotype was counted at least ten times. The chain is built from TRBV20-1 and TRBJ2-7, with 11 bases aligning to TRBD1. Germline V gives CDR1 DFQATT, CDR2 SNEGSKA (reference sequence). The CDR3 is 13 residues long. CDR3 nucleotides: TGCAGCACCTTGGGACAGGGGGCCTACGAGCAGTACTTC. Translation: CSTLGQGAYEQYF.

Worth noting for this clonotype: This may come from a read error, since a much larger clone is one base off. The CDR3 DNA sequence: TGCAGTGGGATGCGGGACAGCACAGAAACGCAGTATTTT. This translates into CSGMRDSTETQYF. The chain couples TRBV20-1 to TRBJ2-3, with D tentatively TRBD1 (7 bases). This CDR3 comprises 13 residues. Germline assignment: CDR1 DFQATT and CDR2 SNEGSKA (reference sequence).

This chain connects TRBV6-5 to TRBJ1-1, with D possibly being TRBD1 (6 bases). CDR3 size: 15 residues. Trimming left V 2 bases short and J 4 bases short, with 14 bases between. Germline-derived CDR1 and CDR2 are MNHEY and SVGAGI. The CDR3 nucleotides read TGTGCCAGCAGTTACATCACACAGGGAGGCACTGAAGCTTTCTTT. It specifies CASSYITQGGTEAFF.

This clonotype was seen ten or more times. Since a much larger clone is just one base distant, this may be a read error. The rearrangement joins TRBV29-1 to TRBJ2-7; 10 bases are shared with TRBD1. V trimming: 4 bases; J trimming: 11 bases; junction bases outside the gene matches: 11. Germline CDR1 reads SQVTM; CDR2 reads ANQGSEA. The CDR3 consists of 13 residues. CDR3 loop: CSVGRDRGGREYF. The CDR3 DNA sequence: TGCAGCGTTGGCCGGGACAGGGGCGGGAGAGAGTACTTC.

This clonotype has at least ten counts. The chain recombines TRBV7-9 with TRBJ2-5; a possible D gene is TRBD1 (6 bases). The germline V gene encodes CDR1 SEHNR and CDR2 FQNEAQ (reference sequence). V lost 4 bases, J lost 5 bases, and 17 bases lay in between. The CDR3 runs to 15 residues. The CDR3 here is CASSSGQTFGETQYF. In DNA, the CDR3 is TGTGCCAGCAGCTCAGGACAGACATTCGGGGAGACCCAGTACTTC.

A note on this clonotype: Possible read error: a much larger clone is one base away. DNA of the CDR3: TGTGCCACCAGTGAAACCGGGACGCTCCGTCTGGAGACCCGGTACTTC. It encodes CATSETGTLRLETRYF. V gene TRBV24-1 combines with J gene TRBJ2-5, with D perhaps given as TRBD1 or TRBD2 (5 bases each). This CDR3 region has 16 residues. Germline CDR1 and CDR2: KGHDR and SFDVKD.

The genes are TRBV20-1 and TRBJ2-1, with 10 bases lining up with TRBD2. The germline V gene encodes CDR1 DFQATT and CDR2 SNEGSKA (reference sequence). This CDR3 has 17 residues. The V segment lost 2 bases and the J segment 7 bases; nucleotides outside the gene matches: 14. The CDR3 coding sequence is TGCAGTGCTAGACTAGCGGGAGCTCGTAGGCATCGGAATGAGCAGTTCTTC. This encodes CSARLAGARRHRNEQFF.

In its sample, this clonotype was seen many times. J is TRBJ2-7 and V is TRBV20-1, with 8 positions matching TRBD1. The CDR3 length is 14 residues. Germline CDR1 is DFQATT and CDR2 is SNEGSKA (reference sequence). V was clipped by 1 base and J by 2 bases; unmatched bases: 4. The CDR3 bases are TGCAGTGCTAGAGCCACAGGGGGAACCTACGAGCAGTACTTC. Translated: CSARATGGTYEQYF.

The chain links TRBV4-2 to TRBJ2-3, with 9 bases identical to TRBD1. The CDR3 contains 15 residues. The ends lost 1 base at V and 11 bases at J; junction bases unmatched: 10. Looked up from germline, CDR1 is LGHNA and CDR2 is YNFKEQ. DNA of the CDR3: TGTGCCAGCAGCCAAGTGGGACAGGGCCTTGACGAGCAGTATTTT. Amino acids: CASSQVGQGLDEQYF.

This clonotype was seen just once. The chain recombines TRBV7-3 with TRBJ2-1, with D unclear. Trimming left V 2 bases short and J 1 base short, with 12 bases between. This CDR3 spans 16 amino acids. Germline V lookup: CDR1 SGHTA, CDR2 FQGTGA. This CDR3 reads CASSLESQYSYNEQFF. The CDR3 DNA reads TGTGCCAGCAGCTTAGAGAGCCAATATTCCTACAATGAGCAGTTCTTC.

There are many counts of this clonotype. The chain joins TRBV5-1 to TRBJ2-7; a possible D gene is TRBD2 (6 bases). This CDR3 is built from 13 residues. The germline V gene encodes CDR1 SGHRS and CDR2 YFSETQ. V lost 4 bases to trimming and J lost 1 base, with 9 bases between them. CDR3 protein: CASSNGGSYEQYF. CDR3 coding DNA: TGCGCCAGCAGCAACGGGGGTTCCTACGAGCAGTACTTC.

This clonotype was picked up a small number of times. The rearrangement uses TRBV6-6 and TRBJ2-5; D call uncertain. The CDR3 extends over 12 amino acids. Trimming removed 2 bases from V and 4 bases from J, with 5 bases in between. Germline CDR1 reads MNHNY; CDR2 reads SVGAGI (reference sequence). The CDR3 DNA is TGTGCCAGCAGTTACGCCAGAGAGACCCAGTACTTC. It codes for CASSYARETQYF.

In this sample, this clonotype turned up many times. The chain employs TRBV28 and TRBJ1-2, with a weak D call TRBD1 (6 bases). CDR3 size: 12 residues. Germline CDR1 and CDR2: MDHEN and SYDVKM. V shed 11 bases and J shed 2 bases, with 12 bases lying between them. The CDR3 DNA follows: TGTGCCCTGGGGGCAGGGAACTATGGCTACACCTTC. Amino acid sequence: CALGAGNYGYTF.

This clonotype was detected ten times or more. The chain recombines TRBV20-1 with TRBJ1-1, with D unresolved. Germline assignment: CDR1 DFQATT and CDR2 SNEGSKA (reference sequence). Trimming removed 0 bases from V and 1 base from J, with 9 bases in between. This CDR3 comprises 14 residues. CDR3 region: CSAREQSRNTEAFF. The CDR3 DNA reads as TGCAGTGCTAGAGAGCAGTCAAGGAACACTGAAGCTTTCTTT.

A remark on this clonotype: This may come from a read error, since a much larger clone is one base off. This rearrangement joins TRBV9 to TRBJ2-7, with 7 bases aligning to TRBD1. Germline values: CDR1 SGDLS, CDR2 YYNGEE. The CDR3 has 17 amino acids. After removal of 0 bases from V and 7 bases from J, the junction contained 16 bases not matched to a gene. CDR3 in amino acids: CASSVAGSHRGYNEQYF. The CDR3 DNA sequence: TGTGCCAGCAGCGTAGCCGGATCCCACAGGGGCTACAATGAGCAGTACTTC.

This clonotype was counted at least ten times. V gene TRBV12-5 combines with J gene TRBJ1-5; D call uncertain. The V gene's germline CDR1 is LGHNT and CDR2 FRNRAP. The CDR3 spans 13 residues. With 2 bases removed from V and 4 bases from J, the gap between germline ends came to 6 bases. CDR3: CASGLPGNQPQHF. The CDR3 DNA reads TGTGCTAGTGGTTTGCCGGGAAATCAGCCCCAGCATTTT.

V is TRBV28 and J is TRBJ1-2; no clear D. CDR3 length equals 12 residues. Trimming shortened V by 9 bases and J by 1 base, and 9 bases separated the two germline ends. Per the germline V gene, CDR1 is MDHEN and CDR2 is SYDVKM. The CDR3 sequence: CASELHNYGYTF. CDR3 in DNA: TGTGCCAGTGAACTTCATAACTATGGCTACACCTTC.